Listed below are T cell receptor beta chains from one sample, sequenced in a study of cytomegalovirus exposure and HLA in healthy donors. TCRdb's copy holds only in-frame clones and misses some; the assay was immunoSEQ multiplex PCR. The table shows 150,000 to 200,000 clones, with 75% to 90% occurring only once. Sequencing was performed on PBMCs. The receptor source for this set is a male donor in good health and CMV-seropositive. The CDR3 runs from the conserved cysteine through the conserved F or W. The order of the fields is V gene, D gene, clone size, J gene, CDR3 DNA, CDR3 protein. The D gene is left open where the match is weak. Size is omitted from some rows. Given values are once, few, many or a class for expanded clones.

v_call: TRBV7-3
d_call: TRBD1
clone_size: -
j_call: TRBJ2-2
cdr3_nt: TGTGCCAGCAGCCCGAGGGGGCGGCAGAACACCGGGGAGCTGTTTTTT
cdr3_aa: CASSPRGRQNTGELFF

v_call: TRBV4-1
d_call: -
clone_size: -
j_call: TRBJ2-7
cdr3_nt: TGCGCCAGCAGCCAACCCGGCAGGGTACAAAGCGAGCAGTACTTC
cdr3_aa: CASSQPGRVQSEQYF

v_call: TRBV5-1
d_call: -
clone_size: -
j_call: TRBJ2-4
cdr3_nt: TGCGCCAGCAGCTTGGACCTATCATTAGCCAAAAACATTCAGTACTTC
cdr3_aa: CASSLDLSLAKNIQYF

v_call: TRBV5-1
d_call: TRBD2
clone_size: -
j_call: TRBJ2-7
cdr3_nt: TGCGCCAGCAGCGCCGGGACAGCCTTAGCGGGAGTTCCCTACGAGCAGTACTTC
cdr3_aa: CASSAGTALAGVPYEQYF

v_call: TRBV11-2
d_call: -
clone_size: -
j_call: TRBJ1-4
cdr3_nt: TGTGCCAGCAGCTATACAGTCAGGGATAATGAAAAACTGTTTTTT
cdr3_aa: CASSYTVRDNEKLFF

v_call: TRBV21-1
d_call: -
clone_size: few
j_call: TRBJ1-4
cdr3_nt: TGTGCCAGCAGCAAAGACAAGGGGGCAGTGATGTTAGTGGCTAATGAAAAACTGTTTTTT
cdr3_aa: CASSKDKGAVMLVANEKLFF

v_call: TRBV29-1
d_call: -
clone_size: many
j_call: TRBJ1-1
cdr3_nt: TGCAGCGTGGACAGAGAAAACACTGAAGCTTTCTTT
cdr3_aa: CSVDRENTEAFF

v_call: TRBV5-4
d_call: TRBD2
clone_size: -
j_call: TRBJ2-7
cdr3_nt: TGTGCCTTCGCGGCGGGGGGCTACGAGCAGTACTTC
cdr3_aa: CAFAAGGYEQYF

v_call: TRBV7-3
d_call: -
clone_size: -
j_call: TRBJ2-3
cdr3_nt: TGTGCCAGCAGCTTAGGGCGGGAAGGAGATACGCAGTATTTT
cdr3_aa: CASSLGREGDTQYF

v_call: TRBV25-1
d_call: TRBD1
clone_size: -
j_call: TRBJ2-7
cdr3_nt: TGTGCCAGCAGTGAGCCTTTAGGGGGACAGGGGAGCCACGAGCAGTACTTC
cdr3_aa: CASSEPLGGQGSHEQYF

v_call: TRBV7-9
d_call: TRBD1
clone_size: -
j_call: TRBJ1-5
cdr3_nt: TGTGCCAGCAGCAAAGCGACAGGGGTAATCATTCAGCCCCAGCATTTT
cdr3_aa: CASSKATGVIIQPQHF

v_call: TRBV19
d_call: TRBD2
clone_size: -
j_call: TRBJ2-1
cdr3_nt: TGTGCCAGTAGTATAGCTAGCGGGTTTTCCCCCTCCTACAATGAGCAGTTCTTC
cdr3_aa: CASSIASGFSPSYNEQFF

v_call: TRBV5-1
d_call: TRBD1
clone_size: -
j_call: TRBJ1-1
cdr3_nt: TGCGCCAGCAGCTTGGCCCCGACAGGGGGTGGGGTGAACACTGAAGCTTTCTTT
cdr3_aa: CASSLAPTGGGVNTEAFF

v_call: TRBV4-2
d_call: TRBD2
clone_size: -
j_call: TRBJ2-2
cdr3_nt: TGTGCCAGCAGCCAAGACCTAGCGGGAGCCGTCGGCACCGGGGAGCTGTTTTTT
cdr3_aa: CASSQDLAGAVGTGELFF

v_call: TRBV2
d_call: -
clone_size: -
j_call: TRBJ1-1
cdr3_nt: TGTGCCAGCATCGACCAGGGGTTGAACACTGAAGCTTTCTTT
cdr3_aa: CASIDQGLNTEAFF

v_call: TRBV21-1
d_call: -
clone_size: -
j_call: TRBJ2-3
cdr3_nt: TGTGCCAGCAGCCGACGGACTAGGCCTAGCACAGATACGCAGTATTTT
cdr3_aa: CASSRRTRPSTDTQYF

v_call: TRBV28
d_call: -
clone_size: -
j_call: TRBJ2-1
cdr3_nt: TGTGCCAGCAGTTTCGGGAGCTCCTACAATGAGCAGTTCTTC
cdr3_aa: CASSFGSSYNEQFF

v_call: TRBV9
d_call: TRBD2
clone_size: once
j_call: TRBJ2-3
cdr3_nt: TGTGCCAGCAGCGAGGCTAGCGGACAAGCCACAGATACGCAGTATTTT
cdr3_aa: CASSEASGQATDTQYF

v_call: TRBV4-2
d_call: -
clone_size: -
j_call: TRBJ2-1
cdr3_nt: TGTGCCAGCAGCCAAGACCTCGAGCTAGCCGGACCATCCAATGAGCAGTTCTTC
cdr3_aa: CASSQDLELAGPSNEQFF

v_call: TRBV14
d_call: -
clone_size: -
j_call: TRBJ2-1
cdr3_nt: TGTGCCAGCAGCCAAGCCCCGGGCCGAGGCGGGTACAATGAGCAGTTCTTC
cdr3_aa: CASSQAPGRGGYNEQFF

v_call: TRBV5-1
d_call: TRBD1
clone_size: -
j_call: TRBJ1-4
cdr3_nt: TGCGCCAGCAGCTTAATGGGACAGGGCAATGAAAAACTGTTTTTT
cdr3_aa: CASSLMGQGNEKLFF

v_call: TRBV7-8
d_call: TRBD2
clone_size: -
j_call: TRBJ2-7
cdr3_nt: TGTGCCAGCAGCTTAGGGACTAGCGGGACCTGCGAGCAGTACTTC
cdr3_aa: CASSLGTSGTCEQYF

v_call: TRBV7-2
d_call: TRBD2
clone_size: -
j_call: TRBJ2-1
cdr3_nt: TGTGCCAGCAGCTTATTTGGGACTAGCGGATACAATGAGCAGTTCTTC
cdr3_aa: CASSLFGTSGYNEQFF

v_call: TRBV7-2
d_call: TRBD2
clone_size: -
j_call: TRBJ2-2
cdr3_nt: TGTGCCAGCAGCTACCCCGAGGCTAGCGGGAACACCGGGGAGCTGTTTTTT
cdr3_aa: CASSYPEASGNTGELFF

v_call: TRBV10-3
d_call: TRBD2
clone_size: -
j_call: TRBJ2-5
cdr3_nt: TGTGCCATCAGTACCGGGACTAGCGGGAGTAAGGGGGAGACCCAGTACTTC
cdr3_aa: CAISTGTSGSKGETQYF

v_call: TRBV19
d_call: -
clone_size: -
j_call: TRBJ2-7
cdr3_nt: TGTGCCAGTAGTGGGGGCCAGGGTCGGTACTTC
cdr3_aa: CASSGGQGRYF

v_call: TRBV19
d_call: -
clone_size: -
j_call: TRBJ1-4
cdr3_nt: TGTGCCAGTAGTATGGTTGGCGGCTCGAATGAAAAACTGTTTTTT
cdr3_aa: CASSMVGGSNEKLFF

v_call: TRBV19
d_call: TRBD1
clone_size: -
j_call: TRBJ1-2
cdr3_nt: TGTGCCAGTAGTATTTGGGGACAGGGGGTGTATGGCTACACCTTC
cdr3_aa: CASSIWGQGVYGYTF

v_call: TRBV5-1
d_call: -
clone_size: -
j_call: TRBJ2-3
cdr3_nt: TGCGCCAGCCTACAGGCGACCCCCACAGATACGCAGTATTTT
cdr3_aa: CASLQATPTDTQYF

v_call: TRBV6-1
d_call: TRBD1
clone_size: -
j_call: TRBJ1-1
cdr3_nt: TGTGCCAGCAGTGACGCAGGGGGGAGGGCTTTCTTT
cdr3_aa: CASSDAGGRAFF

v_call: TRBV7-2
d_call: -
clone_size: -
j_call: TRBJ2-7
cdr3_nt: TGTGCCAGCAGCTTAGCAGAGCACGTAGACTACGAGCAGTACTTC
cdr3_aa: CASSLAEHVDYEQYF